The 22 T cell receptor beta chains given below trace back to one sample, sequenced in a study of PD-L1 blockade in urothelial cancer. Sample time point: pretreatment peripheral blood. TCRdb's table, derived via immunoSEQ multiplex PCR, lists solely in-frame clones and lacks some. The table has about 50,000 clones, around four fifths seen once. Sequencing was performed on PBMCs, taken around atezolizumab (anti-PD-L1) treatment. These receptors came from a man in his 70s with urothelial cancer.

This clone turned up a few times. The rearrangement joins TRBV2 to TRBJ1-1, with D perhaps matching TRBD1 (5 bases). The CDR3 covers 13 residues. V was trimmed by 3 bases and J by 8 bases, leaving 13 bases between them. In germline, CDR1 is SNHLY, CDR2 FYNNEI. CDR3 sequence: CASSDDSQGEAFF. The DNA of the CDR3 is TGTGCCAGCAGTGACGATTCGCAGGGAGAAGCTTTCTTT.

This clone has a handful of counts. The chain couples TRBV5-4 to TRBJ2-2; 8 positions agree with TRBD1. The trim removed 6 bases at V and 4 bases at J, leaving 8 bases unmatched. Germline V gene sequence: CDR1 SGHNT, CDR2 YYREEE (reference sequence). CDR3 length: 15 amino acids. The CDR3 nucleotides read TGTGCCAGCACCGACAGGGGAGTAAGCACCGGGGAGCTGTTTTTT. This translates into CASTDRGVSTGELFF.

The chain joins TRBV4-1 to TRBJ2-7; D is ambiguous. CDR3 length: 15 residues. Germline CDR1 and CDR2: MGHRA and YSYEKL. V shed 0 bases and J shed 3 bases, with 12 bases lying between them. The CDR3 sequence: CASSQESAGFYEQYF. In nucleotides, the CDR3 is TGCGCCAGCAGCCAAGAATCCGCAGGTTTCTACGAGCAGTACTTC.

The chain is built from TRBV19 and TRBJ2-1; TRBD2 is a possible D gene (6 bases). Trimming removed 1 base at V and 3 bases at J, with 7 bases between. This CDR3 is 14 amino acids long. Looked up from germline, CDR1 is LNHDA and CDR2 is SQIVND (reference sequence). The chain's CDR3 is CASSIGGNYNEQFF. The CDR3 coding sequence is TGTGCCAGTAGTATAGGCGGGAACTACAATGAGCAGTTCTTC.

In DNA, the CDR3 is TGTGCCACCAGCAGCGGAGGTTCGTATACGCAGTATTTT. This encodes CATSSGGSYTQYF. The rearrangement joins TRBV15 to TRBJ2-3; D is possibly TRBD2 (5 bases). The CDR3 length is 13 residues. Looked up from germline, CDR1 is LNHNV and CDR2 is YYDKDF (reference sequence). Trimming pared 3 bases from V and 7 bases from J, leaving 11 bases between.

CDR3 nucleotides: TGTGCCAGCAGCTTAGGGGGCTCCGTTGGCTACACCTTC. Translated: CASSLGGSVGYTF. The chain carries TRBV7-6 and TRBJ1-2; TRBD1 is a possible D gene (5 bases). The CDR3 length is 13 residues. Germline CDR1 reads SGHVS; CDR2 reads FNYEAQ. V lost 1 base to trimming and J lost 7 bases, with 10 bases between them.

The V call is TRBV28, the J call TRBJ2-3, with a possible D match to TRBD1 (5 bases). V lost 5 bases to trimming and J lost 2 bases, with 14 bases between them. This CDR3 spans 15 amino acids. CDR1 MDHEN and CDR2 SYDVKM come from the germline V gene. The CDR3 DNA follows: TGTGCCAGCAGTGGAAGACAGATTACCACAGATACGCAGTATTTT. It specifies CASSGRQITTDTQYF.

V usage is TRBV5-1 and J usage is TRBJ2-5; D gene uncertain. Trimming pared 4 bases from V and 5 bases from J, leaving 18 bases between. The CDR3 is 15 amino acids. Germline lookup yields CDR1 SGHRS and CDR2 YFSETQ. CDR3 loop: CASSRTVTAWETQYF. CDR3 sequence (DNA): TGCGCCAGCAGCCGTACGGTCACAGCCTGGGAGACCCAGTACTTC. The variable domain in full, completed from reference TRBV5-1 and TRBJ2-5, reads KAGVTQTPRYLIKTRGQQVTLSCSPISGHRSVSWYQQTPGQGLQFLFEYFSETQRNKGNFPGRFSGRQFSNSRSEMNVSTLELGDSALYLCASSRTVTAWETQYFGPGTRLLVL.

The gene calls are TRBV7-3 and TRBJ2-1; 12 positions match TRBD2. Germline-derived CDR1 and CDR2 are SGHTA and FQGTGA. V was pared by 2 bases and J by 3 bases, with 5 bases of the junction left unmatched. This CDR3 contains 17 residues. DNA of the CDR3: TGTGCCAGCAGCTTAGTGACTAGCGGGAGCCTCTACAATGAGCAGTTCTTC. Residues: CASSLVTSGSLYNEQFF. The whole variable domain, remainder taken from reference TRBV7-3 and TRBJ2-1, is GAGVSQTPSNKVTEKGKYVELRCDPISGHTALYWYRQSLGQGPEFLIYFQGTGAADDSGLPNDRFFAVRPEGSVSTLKIQRTERGDSAVYLCASSLVTSGSLYNEQFFGPGTRLTVL.

This chain joins TRBV4-1 and TRBJ1-3; D is undetermined. This CDR3 spans 15 amino acids. Germline V gene lookup returns CDR1 MGHRA and CDR2 YSYEKL. V was clipped by 1 base and J by 2 bases, with 9 bases between them. The DNA of the CDR3 is TGCGCCAGCAGCCAAGCCTACTTAGCTGGAAACACCATATATTTT. Translation gives CASSQAYLAGNTIYF.

The chain employs TRBV19 and TRBJ2-3; possibly TRBD2 for D (6 bases). The CDR3 sequence is 14 residues long. Germline CDR1 and CDR2: LNHDA and SQIVND (reference sequence). Trimming shortened V by 3 bases and J by 4 bases, and 11 bases separated the two germline ends. In DNA form, the CDR3 reads TGTGCCAGTAGTATGGAGGGCTCGGCAGATACGCAGTATTTT. It encodes CASSMEGSADTQYF.

The rearrangement joins TRBV25-1 to TRBJ2-7; 9 bases are a match to TRBD1. CDR1 MGHDK and CDR2 SYGVNS come from the germline V gene. This CDR3 contains 14 residues. Trimming took 2 bases from V and 2 from J; bases not matched to a gene: 1. The CDR3 loop is CASSEGQGTYEQYF. CDR3 DNA sequence: TGTGCCAGCAGTGAAGGACAGGGGACCTACGAGCAGTACTTC.

This clone appeared once. The chain is built from TRBV29-1 and TRBJ2-1; 9 bases map to TRBD2. Unmatched junction bases numbered 9, after V lost 8 bases and J lost 10 bases. This CDR3 spans 12 amino acids. The germline CDR1 and CDR2 sequences are SQVTM and ANQGSEA. The CDR3 loop is CSPGGSGREQFF. CDR3 coding DNA: TGCAGCCCAGGGGGGAGCGGGAGGGAGCAGTTCTTC.

The chain joins TRBV19 to TRBJ2-2; perhaps TRBD2 as D (6 bases). Germline V gene lookup returns CDR1 LNHDA and CDR2 SQIVND (reference sequence). Trimming pared 4 bases from V and 6 bases from J, leaving 15 bases between. The CDR3 is 15 amino acids. CDR3 nucleotides: TGTGCCAGTAGTACACGGGACTCCCCTGCCGGGGAGCTGTTTTTT. It encodes CASSTRDSPAGELFF.

J is TRBJ1-1 and V is TRBV9; 10 positions match TRBD1. Trimming removed 4 bases from V and 3 bases from J; junction bases left unmatched: 9. The CDR3 is 16 residues long. Looked up from germline, CDR1 is SGDLS and CDR2 is YYNGEE. This chain's CDR3 is CASSKGQGFGDTEAFF. The CDR3 nucleotides read TGTGCCAGCAGCAAGGGACAGGGGTTTGGGGACACTGAAGCTTTCTTT.

The chain combines TRBV9 with TRBJ1-1; TRBD1 matches at 7 bases. V lost 0 bases and J lost 5; bases outside the gene matches: 10. Germline CDR1 and CDR2: SGDLS and YYNGEE. The CDR3 is made up of 16 amino acids. CDR3 protein: CASSVDTLQGSTEAFF. The CDR3 DNA follows: TGTGCCAGCAGCGTAGATACCCTACAGGGGAGTACTGAAGCTTTCTTT.

The chain is built from TRBV5-1 and TRBJ2-5, with 10 bases aligning to TRBD2. CDR3 length: 14 amino acids. V lost 7 bases to trimming and J lost 5 bases; unmatched junction nucleotides: 8. The germline CDR1 and CDR2 sequences are SGHRS and YFSETQ. CDR3 sequence reads: CASGSGGAQETQYF. The CDR3 DNA follows: TGCGCCAGCGGAAGCGGGGGGGCCCAGGAGACCCAGTACTTC.

CDR3 loop: CASSYQRGVGEQYF. DNA for the CDR3: TGTGCCAGCAGCTATCAACGCGGGGTAGGCGAGCAGTACTTC. The rearrangement joins TRBV7-2 to TRBJ2-7; D may be TRBD2 (6 bases). Trimming cost V 4 bases and J 6 bases, with 16 bases left between them. The CDR3 extends over 14 amino acids. Germline values: CDR1 SGHTA, CDR2 FQGNSA.

The chain employs TRBV7-9 and TRBJ2-1; D is perhaps TRBD2 (5 bases). This CDR3 has 11 residues. The germline gives CDR1 SEHNR, CDR2 FQNEAQ (reference sequence). Deletions cut 5 bases from V and 9 bases from J, with 8 bases between. CDR3 DNA: TGTGCCAGCAGCCCGGGGTTTGAGCAGTTCTTC. It specifies CASSPGFEQFF. Full variable domain (outside the CDR3, taken from reference TRBV7-9 and TRBJ2-1): DTGVSQNPRHKITKRGQNVTFRCDPISEHNRLYWYRQTLGQGPEFLTYFQNEAQLEKSRLLSDRFSAERPKGSFSTLEIQRTEQGDSAMYLCASSPGFEQFFGPGTRLTVL.

The chain carries TRBV7-2 and TRBJ1-2, with 12 nucleotides matching TRBD1. Germline V gives CDR1 SGHTA, CDR2 FQGNSA. The CDR3 is 13 residues long. V was clipped by 6 bases and J by 8 bases; unmatched bases: 4. This chain's CDR3 is CASRGQGARGYTF. The DNA for the CDR3 is TGTGCCAGCAGGGGACAGGGGGCAAGAGGCTACACCTTC.

This clone was counted a few times. V is TRBV28 and J is TRBJ1-3, with no clear D. Per the germline V gene, CDR1 is MDHEN and CDR2 is SYDVKM. CDR3 length equals 13 residues. Trimming took 6 bases from V and 2 from J, leaving 8 bases between them. The CDR3 DNA sequence: TGTGCCAGCAGAGAGGGAGCTGGAAACACCATATATTTT. Its protein product is CASREGAGNTIYF.

The chain couples TRBV9 to TRBJ2-1; 7 bases are shared with TRBD2. Germline CDR1 is SGDLS and CDR2 is YYNGEE. This CDR3 comprises 14 residues. Germline trimming cut 1 base from V and 4 bases from J; bases unmatched to any gene: 2. The CDR3 here is CASSVLGGYNEQFF. In DNA, the CDR3 is TGTGCCAGCAGCGTATTGGGGGGGTACAATGAGCAGTTCTTC.